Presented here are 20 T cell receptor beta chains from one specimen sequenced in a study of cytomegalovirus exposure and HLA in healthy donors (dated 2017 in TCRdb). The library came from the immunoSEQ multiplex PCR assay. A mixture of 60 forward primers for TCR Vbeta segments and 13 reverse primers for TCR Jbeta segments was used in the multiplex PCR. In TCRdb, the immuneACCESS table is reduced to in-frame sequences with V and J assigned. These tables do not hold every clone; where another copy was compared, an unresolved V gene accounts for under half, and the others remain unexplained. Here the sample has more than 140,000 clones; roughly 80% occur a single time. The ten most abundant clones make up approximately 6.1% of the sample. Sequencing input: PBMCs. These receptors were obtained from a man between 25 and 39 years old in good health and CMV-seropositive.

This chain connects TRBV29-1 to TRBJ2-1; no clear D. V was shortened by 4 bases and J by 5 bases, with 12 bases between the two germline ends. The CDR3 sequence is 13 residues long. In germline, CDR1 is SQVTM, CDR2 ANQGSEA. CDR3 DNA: TGCAGCGTTGGGGTACTCCGGGACAATGAGCAGTTCTTC. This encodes CSVGVLRDNEQFF.

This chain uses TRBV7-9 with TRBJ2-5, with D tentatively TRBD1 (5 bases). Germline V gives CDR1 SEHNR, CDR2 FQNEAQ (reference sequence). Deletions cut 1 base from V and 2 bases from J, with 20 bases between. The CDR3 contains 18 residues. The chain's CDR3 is CASSLVGVNQKQQETQYF. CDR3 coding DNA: TGTGCCAGCAGCTTAGTAGGGGTAAACCAGAAACAACAAGAGACCCAGTACTTC.

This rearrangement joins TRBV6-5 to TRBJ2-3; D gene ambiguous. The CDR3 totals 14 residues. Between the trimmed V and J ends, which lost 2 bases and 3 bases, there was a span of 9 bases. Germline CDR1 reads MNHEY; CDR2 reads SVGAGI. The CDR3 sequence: CASSYGLKTDTQYF. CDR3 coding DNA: TGTGCCAGCAGTTACGGGCTGAAAACAGATACGCAGTATTTT.

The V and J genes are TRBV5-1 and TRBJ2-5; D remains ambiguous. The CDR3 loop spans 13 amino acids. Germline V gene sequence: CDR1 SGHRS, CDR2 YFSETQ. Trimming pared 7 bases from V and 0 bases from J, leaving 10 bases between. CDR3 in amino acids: CASGPPDQETQYF. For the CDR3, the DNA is TGCGCCAGCGGTCCCCCAGACCAAGAGACCCAGTACTTC.

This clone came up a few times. CDR3 region: CASTRQGKTEAFF. CDR3 DNA sequence: TGTGCCAGCACCCGACAGGGAAAGACTGAAGCTTTCTTT. The chain couples TRBV7-2 to TRBJ1-1, with 7 bases fitting TRBD1. V gave up 7 bases and J gave up 5 bases; unmatched junction bases: 7. The CDR3 loop spans 13 amino acids. Germline V gene data show CDR1 as SGHTA and CDR2 as FQGNSA.

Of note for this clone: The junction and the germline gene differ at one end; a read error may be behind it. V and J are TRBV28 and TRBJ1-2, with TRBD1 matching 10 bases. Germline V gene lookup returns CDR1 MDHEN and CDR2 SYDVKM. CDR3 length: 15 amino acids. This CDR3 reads CASSTPTGGPYRYTF. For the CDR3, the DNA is TGTGCCAGCAGTACCCCGACAGGGGGCCCCTATCGCTACACCTTC.

The CDR3 DNA follows: TGTGCCAGCGGCTTGACAACAACTAATGAAAAACTGTTTTTT. As protein: CASGLTTTNEKLFF. The chain employs TRBV6-6 and TRBJ1-4; D gene uncertain. CDR1 MNHNY and CDR2 SVGAGI come from the germline V gene (reference sequence). The CDR3 spans 14 residues. V lost 8 bases and J 0 bases, leaving 10 bases between the germline ends.

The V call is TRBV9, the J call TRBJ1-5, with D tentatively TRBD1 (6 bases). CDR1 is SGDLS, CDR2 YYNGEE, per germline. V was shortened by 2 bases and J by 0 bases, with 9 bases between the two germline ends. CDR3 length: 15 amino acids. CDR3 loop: CASSVTDSSNQPQHF. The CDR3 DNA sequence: TGTGCCAGCAGCGTGACGGACAGTAGCAATCAGCCCCAGCATTTT.

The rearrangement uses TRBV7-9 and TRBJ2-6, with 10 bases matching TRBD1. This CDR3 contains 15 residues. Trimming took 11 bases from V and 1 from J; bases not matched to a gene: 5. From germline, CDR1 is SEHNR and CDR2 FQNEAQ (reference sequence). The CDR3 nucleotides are TGTGCCGTGCGACAGGGGGCATCTGGGGCCAACGTCCTGACTTTC. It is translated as CAVRQGASGANVLTF.

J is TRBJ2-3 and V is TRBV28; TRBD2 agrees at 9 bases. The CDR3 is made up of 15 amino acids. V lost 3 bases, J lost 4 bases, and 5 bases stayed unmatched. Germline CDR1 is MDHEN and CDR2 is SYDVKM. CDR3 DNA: TGTGCCAGCAGTTTGGGGCGGGAGGGGGCAGATACGCAGTATTTT. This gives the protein CASSLGREGADTQYF.

This chain's CDR3 is CASIRTSGSNSEQFF. The CDR3 nucleotides read TGTGCCAGCATTAGGACTAGCGGGAGTAATAGTGAGCAGTTCTTC. This sequence joins TRBV6-1 and TRBJ2-1, with TRBD2 matching over 13 bases. After removal of 7 bases from V and 9 bases from J, the junction contained 9 bases not matched to a gene. This CDR3 is 15 amino acids long. Germline values: CDR1 MNHNS, CDR2 SASEGT.

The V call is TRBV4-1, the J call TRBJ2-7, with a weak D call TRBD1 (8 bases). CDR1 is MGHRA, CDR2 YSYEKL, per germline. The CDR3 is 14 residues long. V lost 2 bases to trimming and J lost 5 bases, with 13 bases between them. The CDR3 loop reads CASSQRTGRDEQYF. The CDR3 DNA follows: TGCGCCAGCAGCCAAAGGACAGGGAGGGACGAGCAGTACTTC.

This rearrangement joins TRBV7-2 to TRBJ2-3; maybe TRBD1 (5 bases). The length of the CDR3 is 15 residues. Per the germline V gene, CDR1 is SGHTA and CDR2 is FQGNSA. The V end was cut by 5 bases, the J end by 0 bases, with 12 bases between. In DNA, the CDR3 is TGTGCCAGCAGCCCCTGGACATCTAGCACAGATACGCAGTATTTT. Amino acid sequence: CASSPWTSSTDTQYF.

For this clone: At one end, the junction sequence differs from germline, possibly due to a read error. The CDR3 nucleotides are TGTGCCTGGAGTGTAGCCGTCAGGGCCCCCAAAAACAGTCAGTACTTC. Translating gives CAWSVAVRAPKNSQYF. This rearrangement joins TRBV30 to TRBJ2-4, with a weak D call TRBD1 (5 bases). CDR1 is GTSNPN and CDR2 is SVGIG in the germline V gene (reference sequence). The CDR3 covers 16 residues.

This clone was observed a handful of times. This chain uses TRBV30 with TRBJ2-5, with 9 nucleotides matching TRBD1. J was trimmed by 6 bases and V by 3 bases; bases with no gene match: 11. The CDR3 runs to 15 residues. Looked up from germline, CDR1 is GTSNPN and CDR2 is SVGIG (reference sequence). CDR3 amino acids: CAWSSPGTGLKTQYF. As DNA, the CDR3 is TGTGCCTGGAGCTCACCCGGGACAGGGTTAAAGACCCAGTACTTC.

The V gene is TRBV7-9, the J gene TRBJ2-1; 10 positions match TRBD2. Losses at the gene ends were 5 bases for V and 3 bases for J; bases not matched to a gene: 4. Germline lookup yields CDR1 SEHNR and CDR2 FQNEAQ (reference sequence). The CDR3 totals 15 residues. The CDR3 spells CASSLLAGDYNEQFF. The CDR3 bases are TGTGCCAGCAGCCTTCTAGCGGGGGACTACAATGAGCAGTTCTTC.

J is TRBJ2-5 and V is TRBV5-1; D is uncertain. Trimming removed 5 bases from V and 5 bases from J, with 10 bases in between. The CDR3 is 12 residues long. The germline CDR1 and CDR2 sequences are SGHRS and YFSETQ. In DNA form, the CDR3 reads TGCGCCAGCAGATTTGGGCACGAGACCCAGTACTTC. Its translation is CASRFGHETQYF.

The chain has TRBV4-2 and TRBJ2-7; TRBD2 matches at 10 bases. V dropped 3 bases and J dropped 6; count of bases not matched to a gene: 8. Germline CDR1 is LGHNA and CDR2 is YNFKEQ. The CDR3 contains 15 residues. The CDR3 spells CASSHYTSGDLEQYF. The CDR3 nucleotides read TGTGCCAGCAGCCATTATACTAGCGGGGACCTCGAGCAGTACTTC.

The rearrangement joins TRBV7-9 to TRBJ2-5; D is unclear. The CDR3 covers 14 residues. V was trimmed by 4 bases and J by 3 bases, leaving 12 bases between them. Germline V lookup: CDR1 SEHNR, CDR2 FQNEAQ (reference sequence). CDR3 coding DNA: TGTGCCAGCAGCTCCCGGGTTATGGAAGAGACCCAGTACTTC. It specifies CASSSRVMEETQYF. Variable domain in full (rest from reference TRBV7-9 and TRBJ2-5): DTGVSQNPRHKITKRGQNVTFRCDPISEHNRLYWYRQTLGQGPEFLTYFQNEAQLEKSRLLSDRFSAERPKGSFSTLEIQRTEQGDSAMYLCASSSRVMEETQYFGPGTRLLVL.

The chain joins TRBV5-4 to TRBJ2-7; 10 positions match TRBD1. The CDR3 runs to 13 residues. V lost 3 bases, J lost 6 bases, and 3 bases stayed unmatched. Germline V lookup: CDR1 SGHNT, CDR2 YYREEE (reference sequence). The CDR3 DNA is TGTGCCAGCAGCTGGGACAGGGGAGGCGAGCAGTACTTC. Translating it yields CASSWDRGGEQYF.